The 30 T cell receptor beta chains below were found in one sample sequenced in a study of OX40 agonist ivuxolimab in advanced cancers. This table comes from immunoSEQ multiplex PCR, and its TCRdb copy is limited to in-frame clones, with some not included. The table includes over 70,000 clones, roughly 78% detected once. The sequencing here drew on CD4+ or CD8+ T cells sorted from blood, taken in a trial of the OX40 agonist ivuxolimab. All receptors derive from an adult with an advanced solid tumor such as melanoma, head and neck, liver or kidney cancer.

The CDR3 region is CASSLSGGQGSTFF. In DNA, the CDR3 is TGTGCCAGCAGCTTATCAGGGGGACAGGGGTCAACTTTCTTT. The gene calls are TRBV11-2 and TRBJ1-1, with 10 bases that match TRBD1. Germline-derived CDR1 and CDR2 are SGHAT and FQNNGV. CDR3 size: 14 residues. V lost 2 bases to trimming and J lost 12 bases; unmatched junction nucleotides: 9.

V gene TRBV9 combines with J gene TRBJ2-7; no reliable D call. The CDR3 extends over 13 amino acids. Germline V gives CDR1 SGDLS, CDR2 YYNGEE. Trimming took off 0 bases at V and 6 bases at J, with 10 bases between the two ends. DNA of the CDR3: TGTGCCAGCAGCGTAGTCCCGGTAGCCGAGCAGTACTTC. Encoded protein: CASSVVPVAEQYF.

The chain has TRBV7-2 and TRBJ2-5, with D perhaps given as TRBD1 or TRBD2 (5 bases each). CDR1 and CDR2 from the germline V gene are SGHTA and FQGNSA. The CDR3 has 15 amino acids. Trimming removed 5 bases at V and 2 bases at J, with 15 bases between. CDR3 residues: CASSGAGGRQETQYF. The CDR3, as DNA: TGTGCCAGCAGCGGAGCTGGGGGAAGACAAGAGACCCAGTACTTC.

This chain uses TRBV6-5 with TRBJ1-6; 7 bases agree with TRBD1. In germline, CDR1 is MNHEY, CDR2 SVGAGI. This CDR3 is 14 amino acids long. V lost 4 bases to trimming and J lost 6 bases; unmatched junction nucleotides: 3. As DNA, the CDR3 is TGTGCCAGCAGTTCCGGGACAGCTAATTCACCCCTCCACTTT. Residues: CASSSGTANSPLHF.

The rearrangement links TRBV25-1 to TRBJ2-3, with unresolved D. Looked up from germline, CDR1 is MGHDK and CDR2 is SYGVNS. V lost 3 bases to trimming and J lost 4 bases, with 5 bases between them. The CDR3 has 12 amino acids. The CDR3 DNA reads as TGTGCCAGCAGTGACTTCGCAGATACGCAGTATTTT. Translating it yields CASSDFADTQYF.

V gene TRBV28 combines with J gene TRBJ2-1; TRBD2 agrees at 8 bases. The germline gives CDR1 MDHEN, CDR2 SYDVKM. Trimming cost V 7 bases and J 1 base; bases outside gene matches: 9. The CDR3 length is 16 residues. The CDR3 loop reads CASTGASSGSYNEQFF. DNA for the CDR3: TGTGCCAGCACTGGGGCGTCTAGCGGGTCCTACAATGAGCAGTTCTTC.

The rearrangement links TRBV4-1 to TRBJ2-5; 10 bases map to TRBD2. Germline assignment: CDR1 MGHRA and CDR2 YSYEKL. This CDR3 has 14 amino acids. Trimming took 4 bases from V and 4 from J; bases not matched to a gene: 3. The CDR3 loop is CASSRAGGTETQYF. Here the CDR3 DNA reads TGCGCCAGCAGCCGAGCGGGGGGGACAGAGACCCAGTACTTC.

This clone was seen a handful of times. This chain joins TRBV7-2 and TRBJ1-1; no reliable D call. CDR3 size: 15 residues. V was trimmed by 0 bases and J by 3 bases, leaving 11 bases between them. Germline V gives CDR1 SGHTA, CDR2 FQGNSA. CDR3 residues: CASSLAGVRDTEAFF. CDR3 sequence (DNA): TGTGCCAGCAGCTTAGCTGGGGTTCGGGACACTGAAGCTTTCTTT.

The V call is TRBV7-2, the J call TRBJ1-2; 9 positions match TRBD1. The CDR3 has 14 residues. Germline CDR1 reads SGHTA; CDR2 reads FQGNSA. V was clipped by 5 bases and J by 9 bases; unmatched bases: 10. This CDR3 is CASSNRDRERRYTF. CDR3 coding DNA: TGTGCCAGCAGCAACCGGGACAGGGAACGGCGCTACACCTTC.

This clone was seen a single time. The rearrangement joins TRBV18 to TRBJ2-1, with 8 bases identical to TRBD2. The CDR3 is made up of 14 amino acids. Germline V CDR1 and CDR2: KGHSH, LQKENI. The ends lost 7 bases at V and 2 bases at J; junction bases unmatched: 4. The CDR3 protein is CASWGGRPYNEQFF. Here the CDR3 DNA reads TGTGCCAGCTGGGGCGGGAGGCCCTACAATGAGCAGTTCTTC.

For the CDR3, the DNA is TGCGCCAGCAGTGAATGGGACAGGGGTGGCGGCTACACCTTC. This translates into CASSEWDRGGGYTF. V and J are TRBV10-2 and TRBJ1-2, with 10 bases identical to TRBD1. Germline V gene sequence: CDR1 WSHSY, CDR2 SAAADI. The trim removed 3 bases at V and 8 bases at J, leaving 6 bases unmatched. The CDR3 runs to 14 residues.

This clone was counted between two and nine times. This chain connects TRBV7-2 to TRBJ2-7; D is possibly TRBD2 (5 bases). Germline CDR1 and CDR2: SGHTA and FQGNSA. The CDR3 contains 13 residues. V lost 8 bases, J lost 5 bases, and 16 bases lay in between. The CDR3 sequence: CASRTGKKNEQYF. The CDR3 region has the DNA TGTGCCAGCCGAACGGGGAAAAAGAACGAGCAGTACTTC.

This clone was observed once. The chain is built from TRBV7-2 and TRBJ1-1; 11 nucleotides line up with TRBD1. This CDR3 spans 14 amino acids. Per germline, CDR1 SGHTA and CDR2 FQGNSA. Trimming at V came to 5 bases and at J to 4 bases, leaving 3 bases not matched to a gene. The CDR3 DNA sequence: TGTGCCAGCAGCGGACAGGGGGCTGGCACTGAAGCTTTCTTT. Protein sequence: CASSGQGAGTEAFF.

The CDR3 coding sequence is TGTGCCAGCAGCTTACTTTCGTGGGGCAGGGACACTGAAGCTTTCTTT. Its protein product is CASSLLSWGRDTEAFF. V usage is TRBV5-6 and J usage is TRBJ1-1; tentative D call: TRBD1 (5 bases). This CDR3 comprises 16 residues. CDR1 and CDR2 (germline): SGHDT, YYEEEE. V was pared by 2 bases and J by 3 bases, with 17 bases between. Complete variable domain (other parts from reference TRBV5-6 and TRBJ1-1): DAGVTQSPTHLIKTRGQQVTLRCSPKSGHDTVSWYQQALGQGPQFIFQYYEEEERQRGNFPDRFSGHQFPNYSSELNVNALLLGDSALYLCASSLLSWGRDTEAFFGQGTRLTVV.

The chain employs TRBV10-3 and TRBJ1-2, with 9 bases lining up with TRBD1. The length of the CDR3 is 14 residues. V gave up 7 bases and J gave up 5 bases; unmatched junction bases: 8. Germline assignment: CDR1 ENHRY and CDR2 SYGVKD. The CDR3 region has the DNA TGTGCCATCAAAGGGGAAGGACAGGGGTATGGCTACACCTTC. This encodes CAIKGEGQGYGYTF.

The V call is TRBV6-5, the J call TRBJ2-3, with D perhaps matching TRBD2 (7 bases). CDR1 is MNHEY, CDR2 SVGAGI, per germline. The V and J ends lost 0 bases and 6 bases respectively, with 16 bases between them. The CDR3 has 16 residues. CDR3 amino acids: CASSYSRGGARDTQYF. The DNA for the CDR3 is TGTGCCAGCAGTTACTCGAGAGGGGGGGCACGGGATACGCAGTATTTT.

The genes are TRBV7-6 and TRBJ1-2, with D maybe TRBD1 (6 bases). Germline V lookup: CDR1 SGHVS, CDR2 FNYEAQ. Trimming took 3 bases from V and 5 from J, leaving 13 bases between them. The CDR3 sequence is 14 residues long. In nucleotides, the CDR3 is TGTGCCAGCAGCTTGGACCGAGGGGGGTATGGCTACACCTTC. It yields the protein CASSLDRGGYGYTF.

This sequence joins TRBV9 and TRBJ1-5; TRBD1 aligns across 9 bases. Germline lookup yields CDR1 SGDLS and CDR2 YYNGEE. CDR3 length: 15 residues. V was clipped by 3 bases and J by 6 bases; unmatched bases: 7. The CDR3 region has the DNA TGTGCCAGCAGCGCCACAGGGGGCTTTTTTCAGCCCCAGCATTTT. It specifies CASSATGGFFQPQHF.

V is TRBV5-1 and J is TRBJ1-1, with TRBD1 as a possible D gene (6 bases). Trimming stripped 7 bases from V and 7 bases from J, with 20 bases between. CDR1 and CDR2 from the germline V gene are SGHRS and YFSETQ. CDR3 length: 14 residues. The CDR3 region is CASGEDSPTFEAFF. The CDR3 bases are TGCGCCAGCGGAGAGGACAGCCCGACTTTTGAAGCTTTCTTT.

This chain joins TRBV28 and TRBJ1-2; D remains unclear. Trimming removed 2 bases from V and 6 bases from J, with 7 bases in between. CDR1 is MDHEN and CDR2 is SYDVKM in the germline V gene. CDR3 length: 12 residues. CDR3 DNA sequence: TGTGCCAGCAGTTTAGTCTGGGATGGCTACACCTTC. It yields the protein CASSLVWDGYTF.

The J gene is TRBJ1-1, the V gene TRBV19, with D tentatively TRBD1 (6 bases). The germline gives CDR1 LNHDA, CDR2 SQIVND (reference sequence). The CDR3 length is 14 residues. The ends were cut back, 6 bases at V and 1 base at J, with 12 bases in the middle. The chain's CDR3 is CASRAGGGNTEAFF. CDR3 DNA sequence: TGTGCCAGTAGGGCTGGAGGGGGGAACACTGAAGCTTTCTTT.

This sequence joins TRBV6-1 and TRBJ1-2, with TRBD1 identical over 7 bases. This CDR3 comprises 16 residues. From germline, CDR1 is MNHNS and CDR2 SASEGT. J was trimmed by 5 bases and V by 0 bases; bases with no gene match: 9. The chain's CDR3 is CASSEASGQAIYGYTF. The DNA of the CDR3 is TGTGCCAGCAGTGAAGCGTCCGGACAGGCAATATATGGCTACACCTTC.

This clone was recorded only once. The chain recombines TRBV4-2 with TRBJ2-4; 8 bases are a match to TRBD1. Germline trimming cut 4 bases from V and 6 bases from J; bases unmatched to any gene: 11. CDR1 and CDR2 from the germline V gene are LGHNA and YNFKEQ. The CDR3 spans 16 residues. The CDR3 DNA sequence: TGTGCCAGCAGCCGAGGGCAGGGGGCTCAGAGAAACATTCAGTACTTC. Translating it yields CASSRGQGAQRNIQYF.

The chain employs TRBV18 and TRBJ2-7; D remains ambiguous. CDR3 length: 13 residues. The germline CDR1 and CDR2 sequences are KGHSH and LQKENI. V was shortened by 3 bases and J by 3 bases, with 9 bases between the two germline ends. In nucleotides, the CDR3 is TGTGCCAGCTCACCTATAAAGTTCTACGAGCAGTACTTC. Translating gives CASSPIKFYEQYF.

The chain couples TRBV7-6 to TRBJ2-7; D is unresolved. Trimming took off 6 bases at V and 4 bases at J, with 10 bases between the two ends. The length of the CDR3 is 12 residues. Germline CDR1 SGHVS, CDR2 FNYEAQ. The CDR3 nucleotides are TGTGCCAGCAGTTTACTTGGGTACGAGCAGTACTTC. It encodes CASSLLGYEQYF.

Here the CDR3 reads CASSQDRDSYGYTF. The CDR3 coding sequence is TGCGCCAGCAGCCAAGATAGGGACAGCTATGGCTACACCTTC. The genes are TRBV4-3 and TRBJ1-2; TRBD1 matches 7 bases. The CDR3 has 14 residues. The trim removed 0 bases at V and 4 bases at J, leaving 2 bases unmatched. CDR1 is LGHNA and CDR2 is YSLEER in the germline V gene.

The V call is TRBV27, the J call TRBJ2-5; TRBD1 aligns across 11 bases. Germline CDR1 MNHEY, CDR2 SMNVEV (reference sequence). The CDR3 totals 16 residues. After removal of 6 bases from V and 2 bases from J, the junction contained 8 bases not matched to a gene. The CDR3 DNA reads TGTGCCAGCAGCTTAGCCGGGACAGGGGGACAAGAGACCCAGTACTTC. Encoded protein: CASSLAGTGGQETQYF.

This clone was recorded a few times. The rearrangement uses TRBV6-5 and TRBJ1-2; D may be TRBD1 (6 bases). V gave up 2 bases and J gave up 2 bases, with 15 bases separating them. Germline V gives CDR1 MNHEY, CDR2 SVGAGI. The CDR3 length is 16 residues. CDR3 DNA sequence: TGTGCCAGCAGTTACACCCGAGGCAGGGGAAACTATGGCTACACCTTC. Translation: CASSYTRGRGNYGYTF.

The chain couples TRBV9 to TRBJ1-3, with D uncertain. CDR1 SGDLS and CDR2 YYNGEE come from the germline V gene. The CDR3 has 16 residues. V lost 0 bases and J 4 bases, leaving 14 bases between the germline ends. CDR3 bases: TGTGCCAGCAGCGTAGAGACCGGGGTCCGAGGAAACACCATATATTTT. Amino acid sequence: CASSVETGVRGNTIYF.

The chain uses TRBV25-1 and TRBJ2-7; either TRBD1 or TRBD2 may supply D (5 bases each). Germline V gene data show CDR1 as MGHDK and CDR2 as SYGVNS. Trimming took 4 bases from V and 6 from J, leaving 16 bases between them. CDR3 length equals 14 residues. For the CDR3, the DNA is TGTGCCAGCAGTGTGGACTCGGGAAGGGGCGAGCAGTACTTC. Encoded protein: CASSVDSGRGEQYF.